This TCR beta chain was captured by sequencing in a study of Graves' ophthalmopathy and Graves' hyperthyroidism. Study observations and caveats: Blood samples also showed most expanded thyroid clonotypes exceeding 0.001 frequency.

Amplification of the TCR beta CDR3 regions used RNA transcripts (as template). RT-PCR with HTBI primers came first, then second-round multiplex PCR. TCRdb processed the multiplex PCR reads anew with MiXCR; each CDR3 protein has one entry. The repertoire holds about 220,000 distinct CDR3 sequences, approximately 21% seen once, with more than 35% in the top ten. Excluded: other autoimmune disease, uncontrolled infection, pregnancy or lactation. Diagnostic conclusions were grounded in clinical symptoms, serum thyroxine, TRAb, thyroid ultrasound and orbital computed tomography. With regard to this clonotype: Its specificity is unknown.

This TCR was sampled from a woman aged 45-65 years with Graves' ophthalmopathy. Sequencing used peripheral blood.

CDR3 in DNA: TGCGCCAGCAAAGGGGATATCCAAGAGACCCAGTACTTC. Translation: CASKGDIQETQYF. The rearrangement uses TRBV5-1 and TRBJ2-5, with D tentatively TRBD1 (5 bases). Between the trimmed V and J ends, which lost 6 bases and 1 base, there was a span of 10 bases. CDR3 length: 13 residues. The germline gives CDR1 SGHRS, CDR2 YFSETQ.